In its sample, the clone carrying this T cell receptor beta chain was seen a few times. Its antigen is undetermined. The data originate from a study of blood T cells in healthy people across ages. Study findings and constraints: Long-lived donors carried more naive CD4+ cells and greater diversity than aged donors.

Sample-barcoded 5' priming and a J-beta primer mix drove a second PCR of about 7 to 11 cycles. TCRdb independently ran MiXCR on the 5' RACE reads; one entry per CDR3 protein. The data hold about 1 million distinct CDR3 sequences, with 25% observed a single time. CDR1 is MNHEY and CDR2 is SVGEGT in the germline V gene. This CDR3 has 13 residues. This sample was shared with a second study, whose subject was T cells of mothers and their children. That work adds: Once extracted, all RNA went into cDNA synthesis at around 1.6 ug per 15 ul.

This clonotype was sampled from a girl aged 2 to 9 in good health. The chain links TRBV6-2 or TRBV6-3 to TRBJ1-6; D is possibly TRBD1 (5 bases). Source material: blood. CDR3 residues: CASTEFNNSPLHF. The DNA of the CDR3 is TGTGCTTCGACAGAATTTAATAATTCACCCCTCCACTTT.